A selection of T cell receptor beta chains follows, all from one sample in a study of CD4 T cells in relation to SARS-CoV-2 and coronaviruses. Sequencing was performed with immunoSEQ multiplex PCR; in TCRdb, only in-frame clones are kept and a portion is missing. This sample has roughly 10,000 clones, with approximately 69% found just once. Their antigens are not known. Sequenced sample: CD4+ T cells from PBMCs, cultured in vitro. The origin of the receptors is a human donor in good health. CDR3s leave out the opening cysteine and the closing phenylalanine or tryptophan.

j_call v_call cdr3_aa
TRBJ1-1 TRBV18 ASSPGHGSTEAF
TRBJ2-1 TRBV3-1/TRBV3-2 ASSPIGGALNEQF
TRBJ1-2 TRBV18 ASSPPTSYGYT
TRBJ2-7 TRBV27 ASSGTGGLREQY
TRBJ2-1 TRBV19 ASKGIVGLAVYNEQF
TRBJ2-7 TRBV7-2 ASSKRGNYEQY
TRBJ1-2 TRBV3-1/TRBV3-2 ASSQIADNYGYT
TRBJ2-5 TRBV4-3 ASSQASLGGRGVQETQY
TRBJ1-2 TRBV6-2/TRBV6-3 ASSPRRNTNYGYT
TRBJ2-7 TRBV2 ASSSGIYEQY
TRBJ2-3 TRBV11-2 ASSLEASGGRVGGTDTQY
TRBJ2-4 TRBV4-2 ASSQVTTVSNQY
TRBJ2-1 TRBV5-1 ASSMGLAGPDEQF
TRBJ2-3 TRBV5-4 ASSQPGSLKDTQY
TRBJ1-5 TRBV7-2 ASSLRTGEAQPQH
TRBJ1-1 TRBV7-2 ASSLAPRGLNTEAF
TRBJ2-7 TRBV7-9 ASSRDTYEQY
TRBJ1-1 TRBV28 ASSLAGGAVAEAF
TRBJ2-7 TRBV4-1 ASSQVGPVIWRQRGEQY
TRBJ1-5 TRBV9 ASSVESNQPQH
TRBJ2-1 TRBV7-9 ASSPPGGSGSPRGEQF
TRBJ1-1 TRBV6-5 ASSKIGTEAF
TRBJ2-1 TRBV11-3 ASSSRRDRGQDEQF
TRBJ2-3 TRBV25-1 ATEKITGLTADTQY